There are many counts of the clone carrying this T cell receptor beta chain. What it recognizes is unknown. This sample was included in a study of response to subunit inactivated influenza vaccine. The V end was cut by 6 bases, the J end by 6 bases, with 9 bases between. CDR1 is MNHEY, CDR2 SMNVEV, per germline (reference sequence). The CDR3 consists of 12 residues. Study results and caveats: Few new T cells, the authors suggested, are recruited by each seasonal influenza vaccination.

TCRdb re-called the RT-PCR reads with MiXCR, one entry per CDR3 protein. The repertoire holds around 500,000 distinct CDR3 sequences, with over 9.5% as singletons. The genes are TRBV27 and TRBJ2-1; D unresolved. The source of this sequence is a man aged 50 or older who received an inactivated influenza vaccine. The material sequenced was PBMCs from blood, taken 35 to 45 days after vaccination. In DNA form, the CDR3 reads TGTGCCAGCAGCCTAGGCCCCAATGAGCAGTTCTTC. It specifies CASSLGPNEQFF.